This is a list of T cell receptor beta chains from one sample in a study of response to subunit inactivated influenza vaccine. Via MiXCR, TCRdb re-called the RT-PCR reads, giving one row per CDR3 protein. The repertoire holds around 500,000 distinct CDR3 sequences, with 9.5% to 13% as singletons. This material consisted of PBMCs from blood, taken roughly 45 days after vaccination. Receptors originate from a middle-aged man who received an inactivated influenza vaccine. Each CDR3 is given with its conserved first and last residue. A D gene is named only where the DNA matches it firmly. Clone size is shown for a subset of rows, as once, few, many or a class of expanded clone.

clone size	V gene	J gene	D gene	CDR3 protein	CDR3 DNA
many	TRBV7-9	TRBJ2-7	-	CASSLTSRGRGYEQYF	TGTGCCAGCAGCTTAACCTCTCGGGGCAGGGGATACGAGCAGTACTTC
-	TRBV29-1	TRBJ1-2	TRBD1	CSARQGSDGYTF	TGCAGCGCCCGACAGGGGTCGGATGGCTACACCTTC
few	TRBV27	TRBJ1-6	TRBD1	CASSFRPGQGNSPLHF	TGTGCCAGCAGTTTCCGACCGGGACAGGGGAATTCACCCCTCCACTTT
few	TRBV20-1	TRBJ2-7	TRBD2	CSARKLAGGPSYEQYF	TGCAGTGCTAGAAAACTAGCGGGAGGGCCGTCCTACGAGCAGTACTTC
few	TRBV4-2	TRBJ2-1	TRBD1	CASSQVGRQGALAVNEQFF	TGTGCCAGCAGCCAAGTAGGTCGACAGGGGGCTTTAGCTGTCAATGAGCAGTTCTTC
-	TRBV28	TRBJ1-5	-	CASRGDVSNQPQHF	TGTGCCAGCAGAGGAGACGTAAGCAATCAGCCCCAGCATTTT
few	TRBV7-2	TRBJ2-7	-	CASSLGPGNYYEQYF	TGTGCCAGCAGCTTAGGTCCAGGGAACTACTACGAGCAGTACTTC
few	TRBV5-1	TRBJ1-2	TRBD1	CASSGGTVPGYTF	TGCGCCAGCAGCGGAGGGACAGTTCCTGGCTACACCTTC
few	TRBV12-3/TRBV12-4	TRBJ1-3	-	CASTGTSGNTIYF	TGTGCCAGCACCGGGACTTCTGGAAACACCATATATTTT
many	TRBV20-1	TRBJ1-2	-	CSATTPNYGYTF	TGCAGTGCGACTACACCTAACTATGGCTACACCTTC
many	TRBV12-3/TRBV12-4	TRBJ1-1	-	CASSYLYTANTEAFF	TGTGCCAGCAGTTATCTTTACACGGCGAACACTGAAGCTTTCTTT
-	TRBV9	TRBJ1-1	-	CASSDREGVTEAFF	TGTGCCAGCAGCGACAGGGAAGGGGTAACTGAAGCTTTCTTT
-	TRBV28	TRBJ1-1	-	CASSLLVTWGTEAFF	TGTGCCAGCAGTTTATTGGTGACATGGGGCACTGAAGCTTTCTTT
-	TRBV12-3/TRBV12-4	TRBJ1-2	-	CASAGQGDGYTF	TGTGCCAGCGCGGGGCAGGGAGACGGCTACACCTTC
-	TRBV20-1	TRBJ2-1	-	CSASQGGTEQFF	TGCAGTGCCTCTCAGGGGGGAACGGAGCAGTTCTTC
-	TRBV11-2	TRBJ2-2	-	CASSGWSGGEGTGELFF	TGTGCCAGCAGCGGATGGTCCGGGGGCGAGGGAACCGGGGAGCTGTTTTTT
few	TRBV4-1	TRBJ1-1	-	CASRRPGRDTEAFF	TGCGCCAGCAGAAGGCCGGGACGGGACACTGAAGCTTTCTTT
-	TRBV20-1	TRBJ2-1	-	CSSPLANNEQFF	TGCAGCTCGCCACTAGCTAACAATGAGCAGTTCTTC
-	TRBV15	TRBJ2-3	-	CATRVRGTDTQYF	TGTGCCACCAGGGTAAGGGGCACAGATACGCAGTATTTT
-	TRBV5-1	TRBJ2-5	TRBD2	CASSISGYQETQYF	TGCGCCAGCAGCATTAGCGGGTACCAAGAGACCCAGTACTTC
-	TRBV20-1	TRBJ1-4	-	CSARDWIRTNEKLFF	TGCAGTGCTAGAGATTGGATCCGAACTAATGAAAAACTGTTTTTT
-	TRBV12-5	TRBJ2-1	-	CASGLSRTSYNEHFF	TGTGCTAGTGGTTTGTCACGGACTTCCTACAATGAGCACTTCTTC
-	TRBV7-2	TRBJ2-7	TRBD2	CASSWTSGGVAYEQYF	TGTGCCAGCAGCTGGACTAGCGGAGGAGTGGCCTACGAGCAGTACTTC
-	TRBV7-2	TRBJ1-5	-	CASSSANQPQHF	TGTGCCAGCAGCTCGGCCAATCAGCCCCAGCATTTT
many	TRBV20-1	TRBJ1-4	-	CSARELGGEKLFF	TGCAGTGCTAGAGAGCTGGGAGGAGAAAAACTGTTTTTT
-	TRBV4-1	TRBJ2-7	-	CASSHVRERYEQYF	TGCGCCAGCAGCCACGTCCGGGAGCGCTACGAGCAGTACTTC
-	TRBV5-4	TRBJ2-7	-	CASSLGGIGTVYSSYEQYF	TGTGCCAGCAGCTTGGGGGGGATCGGGACCGTCTATAGCTCCTACGAGCAGTACTTC
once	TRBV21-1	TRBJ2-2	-	CASSKVSVQGIKDTGELFF	TGTGCCAGCAGCAAAGTGAGTGTACAGGGGATTAAGGACACCGGGGAGCTGTTTTTT
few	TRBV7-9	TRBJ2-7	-	CASTTESSYEQYF	TGTGCCAGTACGACGGAAAGCTCCTACGAGCAGTACTTC
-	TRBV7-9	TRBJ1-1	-	CASSPSSRGARTEAFF	TGTGCCAGCAGCCCGTCCTCCCGGGGGGCGCGTACTGAAGCTTTCTTT
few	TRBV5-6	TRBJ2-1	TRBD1	CASSSNTGVTYNEQFF	TGTGCCAGCAGCTCGAATACAGGGGTCACCTACAATGAGCAGTTCTTC
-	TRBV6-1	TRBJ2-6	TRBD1	CASSEQGDPSGANVLTF	TGTGCCAGCAGTGAACAGGGGGACCCCTCTGGGGCCAACGTCCTGACTTTC
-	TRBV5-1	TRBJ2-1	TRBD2	CASSHGTRSEQFF	TGCGCCAGCAGCCATGGGACTAGATCTGAGCAGTTCTTC
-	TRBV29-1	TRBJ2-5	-	CSAGSSQETQYF	TGCAGCGCTGGCTCGAGCCAAGAGACCCAGTACTTC
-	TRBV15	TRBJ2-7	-	CATSRGRDFSYEQYF	TGTGCCACCAGCAGAGGCCGGGATTTCTCCTACGAGCAGTACTTC
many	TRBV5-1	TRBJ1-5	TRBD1	CASSQTGEGNQPQHF	TGCGCCAGCAGCCAGACAGGGGAGGGCAATCAGCCCCAGCATTTT
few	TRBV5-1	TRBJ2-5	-	CASSFADSPRGETQYF	TGCGCCAGCAGCTTTGCCGACAGCCCCAGGGGAGAGACCCAGTACTTC
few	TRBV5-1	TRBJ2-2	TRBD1	CASSSHRGRTGELFF	TGCGCCAGCAGCTCCCACAGGGGGCGAACCGGGGAGCTGTTTTTT
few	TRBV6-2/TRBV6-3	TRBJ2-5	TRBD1	CASSPWDRDARPRSETQYF	TGTGCCAGCAGTCCATGGGACAGAGATGCACGGCCTAGGTCGGAGACCCAGTACTTC
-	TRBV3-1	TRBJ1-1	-	CASSQGSTVNTEAFF	TGTGCCAGCAGCCAAGGTTCTACAGTAAACACTGAAGCTTTCTTT
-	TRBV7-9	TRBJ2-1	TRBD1	CASSQGQGTYNEQFF	TGTGCCAGCAGCCAAGGACAGGGGACCTACAATGAGCAGTTCTTC
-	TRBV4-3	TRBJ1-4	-	CASSHQAKDEKLFF	TGCGCCAGCAGCCATCAGGCGAAGGATGAAAAACTGTTTTTT
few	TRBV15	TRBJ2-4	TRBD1	CATRSGTGGGFFPKNIQYF	TGTGCCACCCGTTCTGGGACAGGGGGCGGTTTTTTTCCCAAAAACATTCAGTACTTC
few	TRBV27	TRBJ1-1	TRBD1	CASRTGAGDTEAFF	TGTGCCAGCAGGACAGGGGCGGGCGACACTGAAGCTTTCTTT
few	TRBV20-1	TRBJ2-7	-	CSARDSQGGFYEQYF	TGCAGTGCTAGAGATAGCCAGGGGGGTTTCTACGAGCAGTACTTC
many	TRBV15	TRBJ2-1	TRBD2	CATSRDFGSGGASEQFF	TGTGCCACCAGCAGAGATTTTGGTAGCGGGGGGGCCAGTGAGCAGTTCTTC